This TCR beta chain was sequenced for a study of post-analysis software for immune sequencing data. Worth noting for this clonotype: Its antigen is currently unknown.

The TCR beta cDNA libraries contained unique molecular identifiers. Each batch of about 0.95 to 10 million T cells produced roughly 0.5 million cDNA molecules. A single record per CDR3 protein comes from TCRdb applying MiXCR to the PCR reads. This table holds around 710,000 distinct CDR3 sequences, around 45% found once. J was trimmed by 9 bases and V by 10 bases; bases with no gene match: 8. In germline, CDR1 is KGHDR, CDR2 SFDVKD. This CDR3 contains 12 residues. Broader study findings: By F measure, strong co-clustering occurred among samples prepared in the same batch. Significantly decreased normalized Chao1 diversity was recorded for multiple sclerosis patients relative to controls. Patients used five TRBV segments, including TRBV5-6, TRBV5-1 and TRBV20-1, more often than controls.

The chain is built from TRBV24-1 and TRBJ1-5; 7 positions match TRBD1. The sample comprised blood. The receptor was derived from a girl aged 5 to 17 with multiple sclerosis. CDR3 in amino acids: CATGPPGGPQHF. DNA for the CDR3: TGTGCCACGGGACCTCCAGGGGGGCCCCAGCATTTT.